The rows below give T cell receptor beta chains drawn from one sample of a study of T cell repertoires in cytomegalovirus infection. TCRdb reprocessed the reads with MiXCR, giving one entry per CDR3 protein. Here the sample spans hundreds of thousands of distinct CDR3 sequences, under 8.5% being singletons. Material: PBMCs. The receptor set was obtained from a human donor in good health (CMV status not recorded). Some clones in this sample may be carry-over from other donors' samples. The CDR3 runs from the conserved cysteine through the conserved F or W. The D gene is left open where the match is weak. Only part of the rows carry a size: once, few, many, or a class if the clone is expanded.

abundance	d_gene	j_gene	v_gene	CDR3aa	CDR3nt
many	.	TRBJ1-1	TRBV7-2	CASSDQGFGYTEAFF	TGTGCCAGCAGCGATCAGGGGTTCGGGTACACTGAAGCTTTCTTT
many	.	TRBJ2-1	TRBV5-1	CASRRGDNNEQFF	TGCGCCAGCAGACGGGGGGACAACAATGAGCAGTTCTTC
.	.	TRBJ1-2	TRBV6-2/TRBV6-3	CASSWADRSNYGYTF	TGTGCCAGCAGTTGGGCGGACAGAAGTAACTATGGCTACACCTTC
many	.	TRBJ1-5	TRBV30	CAWSPKDREEPQHF	TGTGCCTGGAGTCCTAAGGACAGAGAAGAGCCCCAGCATTTT
many	TRBD1	TRBJ1-6	TRBV5-1	CASSNRGGNSPLHF	TGCGCCAGCAGCAACAGGGGAGGAAATTCACCCCTCCACTTT
many	TRBD1	TRBJ2-2	TRBV29-1	CSAMGQGGGELFF	TGCAGCGCCATGGGACAGGGGGGCGGGGAGCTGTTTTTT
many	TRBD1	TRBJ2-7	TRBV4-1	CASSQGRDRGYEQYF	TGCGCCAGCAGCCAAGGTCGGGACAGGGGCTACGAGCAGTACTTC
many	.	TRBJ1-6	TRBV11-2	CASSSPAENSPLHF	TGTGCCAGCAGCTCCCCAGCAGAGAATTCACCCCTCCACTTT
many	.	TRBJ2-1	TRBV11-2	CASSFLAGAYYNEQFF	TGTGCCAGCAGCTTCCTCGCGGGGGCTTACTACAATGAGCAGTTCTTC
many	TRBD1	TRBJ2-3	TRBV7-2	CASSKQGDTQYF	TGTGCCAGCAGCAAACAGGGGGATACGCAGTATTTT
many	.	TRBJ2-2	TRBV7-2	CASSWDTGELFF	TGTGCCAGCAGCTGGGACACCGGGGAGCTGTTTTTT
.	TRBD2	TRBJ2-3	TRBV24-1	CATSDRTSGGPDTQYF	TGTGCCACCAGTGACCGGACTAGCGGGGGGCCAGATACGCAGTATTTT
few	.	TRBJ1-2	TRBV29-1	CSVSPAVYGYTF	TGCAGCGTTTCACCAGCGGTCTATGGCTACACCTTC
many	.	TRBJ2-5	TRBV12-3/TRBV12-4	CASSLHLGLETQYF	TGTGCCAGCAGCCTCCACCTGGGACTCGAGACCCAGTACTTC
many	.	TRBJ2-5	TRBV20-1	CSASDGAETQYF	TGCAGTGCTAGCGACGGGGCTGAGACCCAGTACTTC
many	TRBD2	TRBJ2-3	TRBV7-2	CASSLHFSGTSGDTQYF	TGTGCCAGCAGCTTACATTTTTCCGGGACTAGCGGAGATACGCAGTATTTT
many	TRBD1	TRBJ1-1	TRBV20-1	CSARVPGQGVIQNTEAFF	TGCAGTGCTAGAGTTCCCGGACAGGGGGTAATTCAGAACACTGAAGCTTTCTTT
many	TRBD2	TRBJ2-3	TRBV7-2	CASRRTSGADTQYF	TGTGCCAGCAGAAGGACTAGCGGGGCAGATACGCAGTATTTT
many	.	TRBJ2-5	TRBV7-9	CASSFSQVGGRETQYF	TGTGCCAGCAGCTTCTCTCAGGTCGGGGGGCGTGAGACCCAGTACTTC
many	TRBD1	TRBJ1-5	TRBV7-9	CASSLMGQGLQPQHF	TGTGCCAGCAGCTTGATGGGACAGGGTCTTCAGCCCCAGCATTTT
.	TRBD1	TRBJ2-7	TRBV19	CASRDRVREQYF	TGTGCCAGCCGGGACAGGGTTCGCGAGCAGTACTTC
few	.	TRBJ1-2	TRBV5-8	CASSLMEEPAYGYTF	TGTGCCAGCAGCTTGATGGAGGAACCTGCCTATGGCTACACCTTC
.	TRBD2	TRBJ2-3	TRBV20-1	CSARGSGSTDTQYF	TGCAGTGCTAGAGGTAGCGGGAGCACAGATACGCAGTATTTT
many	.	TRBJ2-2	TRBV6-2/TRBV6-3	CASSHTRPGELFF	TGTGCCAGCAGCCACACCAGACCCGGGGAGCTGTTTTTT
many	TRBD1	TRBJ2-7	TRBV7-2	CASSSASGGIYEQYF	TGTGCCAGCAGCTCCGCATCAGGGGGCATCTACGAGCAGTACTTC
many	.	TRBJ1-2	TRBV6-2/TRBV6-3	CASSTRHSNYGYTF	TGTGCCAGCAGTACCCGTCACTCCAACTATGGCTACACCTTC
many	TRBD1	TRBJ1-6	TRBV20-1	CSVRTGSTYNSPLHF	TGCAGTGTTCGGACAGGGAGCACCTATAATTCACCCCTCCACTTT